The 29 T cell receptor beta chains in this list originate from one sample, sequenced in a study of memory CD4+ T cells and cytomegalovirus serostatus. The sort gate was single viable CD3+CD4+CD8-CD45RO+ cells for memory CD4+ T cells. Sequencing was performed with immunoSEQ multiplex PCR; in TCRdb, only in-frame clones are kept and a portion is missing. The data show 52,000 or so clones, around 80% seen once. The sequenced sample consisted of memory CD4+ T cells from blood. The receptors were gathered from an adult in good health and CMV-seronegative.

The chain recombines TRBV28 with TRBJ1-2; perhaps TRBD1 as D (5 bases). Per germline, CDR1 MDHEN and CDR2 SYDVKM. The V end was cut by 1 base, the J end by 8 bases, with 11 bases between. The CDR3 totals 13 residues. CDR3 nucleotides: TGTGCCAGCAGTTTATTCAGGGCAGGGGGCTACACCTTC. Encoded protein: CASSLFRAGGYTF.

This chain joins TRBV5-1 and TRBJ2-3, with 9 bases identical to TRBD2. Per the germline V gene, CDR1 is SGHRS and CDR2 is YFSETQ. The CDR3 spans 17 residues. The ends lost 4 bases at V and 4 bases at J; junction bases unmatched: 13. The CDR3, as DNA: TGCGCCAGCAGCGGCCGGATAGCGGGAGCCGACCCAGATACGCAGTATTTT. It encodes CASSGRIAGADPDTQYF.

The chain links TRBV7-9 to TRBJ2-1; perhaps TRBD1 as D (5 bases). Germline V CDR1 and CDR2: SEHNR, FQNEAQ (reference sequence). There are 14 residues in the CDR3. V lost 6 bases to trimming and J lost 4 bases, with 13 bases between them. The CDR3 sequence is CASSGALGYNEQFF. CDR3 nucleotides: TGTGCCAGCAGTGGGGCCCTGGGATACAATGAGCAGTTCTTC.

The chain uses TRBV10-1 and TRBJ1-6, with TRBD1 identical over 10 bases. Trimming took 2 bases from V and 7 from J; bases not matched to a gene: 5. CDR1 and CDR2 (germline): WNHNN, SYGVQD (reference sequence). The CDR3 spans 16 residues. Here the CDR3 reads CASSERDRGGNSPLHF. CDR3 nucleotides: TGCGCCAGCAGTGAGCGGGACAGGGGAGGGAATTCACCCCTCCACTTT.

This chain's CDR3 is CASTREKWSYGYTF. The CDR3, as DNA: TGTGCCAGCACTCGGGAGAAGTGGAGCTATGGCTACACCTTC. The V call is TRBV28, the J call TRBJ1-2; unclear D gene. This CDR3 spans 14 amino acids. Per germline, CDR1 MDHEN and CDR2 SYDVKM. The ends were cut back, 7 bases at V and 4 bases at J, with 16 bases in the middle.

This clone was seen a single time. This chain connects TRBV29-1 to TRBJ1-2, with 10 bases matching TRBD1. The CDR3 has 13 residues. Per germline, CDR1 SQVTM and CDR2 ANQGSEA. V lost 6 bases, J lost 4 bases, and 5 bases stayed unmatched. The CDR3 is CSVPGTGAYGYTF. Here the CDR3 DNA reads TGCAGCGTCCCCGGGACAGGGGCCTATGGCTACACCTTC.

The chain has TRBV5-1 and TRBJ2-1; a possible D gene is TRBD1 (6 bases). This CDR3 spans 13 amino acids. V lost 2 bases and J 7 bases, leaving 10 bases between the germline ends. CDR1 and CDR2 from the germline V gene are SGHRS and YFSETQ. CDR3 in amino acids: CASSFGGVNEQFF. CDR3 DNA sequence: TGCGCCAGCAGCTTTGGGGGCGTGAATGAGCAGTTCTTC.

This sequence joins TRBV11-2 and TRBJ1-1; unclear D gene. V shed 0 bases and J shed 0 bases, with 8 bases lying between them. Germline values: CDR1 SGHAT, CDR2 FQNNGV. The CDR3 loop spans 15 amino acids. The CDR3 sequence is CASSLEELMNTEAFF. CDR3 coding DNA: TGTGCCAGCAGCTTAGAGGAGCTTATGAACACTGAAGCTTTCTTT.

The chain carries TRBV5-1 and TRBJ1-6; TRBD1 is a possible D gene (5 bases). Between the trimmed V and J ends, which lost 0 bases and 5 bases, there was a span of 6 bases. The germline V gene encodes CDR1 SGHRS and CDR2 YFSETQ. CDR3 length: 14 amino acids. CDR3 sequence reads: CASSLGQNNSPLHF. The DNA for the CDR3 is TGCGCCAGCAGCTTGGGACAGAATAATTCACCCCTCCACTTT.

The chain is built from TRBV5-4 and TRBJ2-6; D is unclear. There are 18 residues in the CDR3. Germline CDR1 is SGHNT and CDR2 is YYREEE (reference sequence). V lost 0 bases and J 0 bases, leaving 13 bases between the germline ends. CDR3 in DNA: TGTGCCAGCAGCTTGGACAAGTTAAGAACCTCTGGGGCCAACGTCCTGACTTTC. It is translated as CASSLDKLRTSGANVLTF. The whole variable domain, remainder taken from reference TRBV5-4 and TRBJ2-6, is ETGVTQSPTHLIKTRGQQVTLRCSSQSGHNTVSWYQQALGQGPQFIFQYYREEENGRGNFPPRFSGLQFPNYSSELNVNALELDDSALYLCASSLDKLRTSGANVLTFGAGSRLTVL.

CDR3 amino acids: CASSPRTGSVNEQFF. The CDR3 bases are TGTGCCAGCAGCCCGCGGACAGGGTCGGTCAATGAGCAGTTCTTC. The chain recombines TRBV11-3 with TRBJ2-1; 8 nucleotides agree with TRBD1. The J segment lost 6 bases and the V segment lost 5 bases, leaving 9 bases of the junction unmatched. The germline V gene encodes CDR1 SGHNT and CDR2 YENEEA. The CDR3 is made up of 15 amino acids. The variable domain in full, completed from reference TRBV11-3 and TRBJ2-1, reads EAGVVQSPRYKIIEKKQPVAFWCNPISGHNTLYWYLQNLGQGPELLIRYENEEAVDDSQLPKDRFSAERLKGVDSTLKIQPAELGDSAVYLCASSPRTGSVNEQFFGPGTRLTVL.

This clone has just one count. The V gene is TRBV10-3, the J gene TRBJ2-3; TRBD2 matches at 9 bases. Germline trimming cut 8 bases from V and 1 base from J; bases unmatched to any gene: 10. The length of the CDR3 is 16 residues. From germline, CDR1 is ENHRY and CDR2 SYGVKD. For the CDR3, the DNA is TGTGCCATCGGGCAAGCGGGAGGAAGGGGCACAGATACGCAGTATTTT. This gives the protein CAIGQAGGRGTDTQYF.

The V gene is TRBV6-4, the J gene TRBJ2-3; 11 bases map to TRBD2. From germline, CDR1 is MRHNA and CDR2 SNTAGT. The CDR3 extends over 14 amino acids. The trim removed 5 bases at V and 5 bases at J, leaving 3 bases unmatched. CDR3 nucleotides: TGTGCCAGCAGTCCTAGCGGGGGGAGAGATACGCAGTATTTT. Amino acid sequence: CASSPSGGRDTQYF.

This chain joins TRBV7-9 and TRBJ2-7, with 10 bases lining up with TRBD2. The CDR3 loop spans 15 amino acids. J gave up 4 bases and V 5 bases, and 8 bases lay outside the gene matches. CDR1 is SEHNR and CDR2 is FQNEAQ in the germline V gene (reference sequence). The CDR3 is CASSQSAGGFYEQYF. The CDR3, as DNA: TGTGCCAGCAGCCAATCAGCGGGGGGGTTTTACGAGCAGTACTTC.

The gene calls are TRBV19 and TRBJ1-1; D might be TRBD1 (6 bases). The germline V and J ends were trimmed by 1 base and 8 bases, with 8 bases remaining between them. There are 12 residues in the CDR3. The V gene's germline CDR1 is LNHDA and CDR2 SQIVND (reference sequence). The CDR3 nucleotides read TGTGCCAGTAGTATAGCCCAGGGGGAAGCTTTCTTT. It codes for CASSIAQGEAFF.

The J gene is TRBJ1-1, the V gene TRBV9; unclear D gene. The germline V and J ends were trimmed by 2 bases and 2 bases, with 10 bases remaining between them. In germline, CDR1 is SGDLS, CDR2 YYNGEE. The CDR3 is 14 residues long. CDR3 sequence reads: CASSVLSDNTEAFF. The DNA for the CDR3 is TGTGCCAGCAGCGTCCTTTCAGACAACACTGAAGCTTTCTTT.

V gene TRBV30 combines with J gene TRBJ1-5; no clear D. Trimming cost V 4 bases and J 1 base, with 14 bases left between them. CDR3 length: 15 amino acids. The V gene's germline CDR1 is GTSNPN and CDR2 SVGIG (reference sequence). For the CDR3, the DNA is TGTGCCTGGAAGAATGGGATGGGGAGCAATCAGCCCCAGCATTTT. It specifies CAWKNGMGSNQPQHF.

V is TRBV19 and J is TRBJ2-7; 9 bases are a match to TRBD1. The CDR3 extends over 18 amino acids. V trimming: 6 bases; J trimming: 6 bases; junction bases outside the gene matches: 21. Germline V gives CDR1 LNHDA, CDR2 SQIVND (reference sequence). The CDR3 nucleotides read TGTGCCAGTAGCTCACCCATGCAACCGGGGACAGGGAGTGGCGAGCAGTACTTC. Amino acid sequence: CASSSPMQPGTGSGEQYF.

The genes are TRBV11-3 and TRBJ2-7; D ambiguous. The CDR3 consists of 10 residues. Trimming removed 6 bases from V and 6 bases from J, with 6 bases in between. CDR1 and CDR2 (germline): SGHNT, YENEEA. The CDR3 nucleotides read TGTGCCAGCAGAGGGATCGAGCAGTACTTC. This codes for CASRGIEQYF.

This clone has just a few counts. The chain combines TRBV5-4 with TRBJ2-2; D may match TRBD1 or TRBD2 (5 bases each). Germline V CDR1 and CDR2: SGHNT, YYREEE (reference sequence). This CDR3 region has 14 residues. Trimming took off 7 bases at V and 3 bases at J, with 13 bases between the two ends. The CDR3 region has the DNA TGTGCCAGCTTAGCGCAGGGCGACACCGGGGAGCTGTTTTTT. It yields the protein CASLAQGDTGELFF.

The table lists this clone with a few counts. The chain uses TRBV19 and TRBJ1-2, with D hard to call. CDR1 LNHDA and CDR2 SQIVND come from the germline V gene (reference sequence). The CDR3 runs to 13 residues. The V end was cut by 7 bases, the J end by 5 bases, with 14 bases between. The CDR3 region is CASTRGGSYGYTF. CDR3 nucleotide sequence: TGTGCCAGTACCCGGGGAGGTAGTTATGGCTACACCTTC. Filled out from reference TRBV19 and TRBJ1-2, the complete variable domain reads DGGITQSPKYLFRKEGQNVTLSCEQNLNHDAMYWYRQDPGQGLRLIYYSQIVNDFQKGDIAEGYSVSREKKESFPLTVTSAQKNPTAFYLCASTRGGSYGYTFGSGTRLTVV.

J is TRBJ1-5 and V is TRBV30; possibly TRBD1 for D (6 bases). V was pared by 4 bases and J by 3 bases, with 13 bases between. Germline V CDR1 and CDR2: GTSNPN, SVGIG (reference sequence). The CDR3 runs to 14 residues. The CDR3 coding sequence is TGTGCCTGGACTGGTTGGGGGCCCAATCAGCCCCAGCATTTT. Protein: CAWTGWGPNQPQHF.

This clone is classed as medium-sized. The chain recombines TRBV18 with TRBJ1-5, with 9 bases matching TRBD1. Germline CDR1 and CDR2: KGHSH and LQKENI. The J segment lost 4 bases and the V segment lost 2 bases, leaving 0 bases of the junction unmatched. This CDR3 has 14 residues. The CDR3 DNA sequence: TGTGCCAGCTCACCAGGGACAGGGAATCAGCCCCAGCATTTT. It translates to CASSPGTGNQPQHF.

The J gene is TRBJ1-2, the V gene TRBV20-1; 7 bases fit TRBD1. CDR1 is DFQATT, CDR2 SNEGSKA, per germline (reference sequence). The CDR3 spans 11 residues. The CDR3 nucleotides are TGCAGGACAGGGAGGGGCTATGGCTACACCTTC. Its translation: CRTGRGYGYTF.

The CDR3 nucleotides read TGTGCCAGCAGCTTAGATCCAGTGGGAGGGGAGACCCAGTACTTC. As protein: CASSLDPVGGETQYF. The chain employs TRBV11-2 and TRBJ2-5; 7 bases line up with TRBD2. The CDR3 has 15 residues. Germline trimming cut 0 bases from V and 5 bases from J; bases unmatched to any gene: 6. Germline V gene data show CDR1 as SGHAT and CDR2 as FQNNGV.

This clone was seen more than once but under ten times. J is TRBJ2-5 and V is TRBV5-4, with a weak D call TRBD2 (7 bases). V was trimmed by 0 bases and J by 2 bases, leaving 14 bases between them. From germline, CDR1 is SGHNT and CDR2 YYREEE (reference sequence). The CDR3 length is 16 residues. The CDR3 loop is CASSLGGAGAQETQYF. The CDR3 DNA follows: TGTGCCAGCAGCTTGGGGGGCGCGGGGGCGCAAGAGACCCAGTACTTC.

This clone appeared a few times. Relative to the germline gene, one junction end is altered; a read error may explain this. Within the sample, other DNA sequences also encode this same CDR3. V usage is TRBV7-2 and J usage is TRBJ2-7, with D perhaps assigned TRBD1 or TRBD2 (5 bases each). This CDR3 comprises 13 residues. The V gene's germline CDR1 is SGHTA and CDR2 FQGNSA. As DNA, the CDR3 is TGTGCCAGCAGCACGGGACCCTCCAACGAGCAGTACTTC. Its translation is CASSTGPSNEQYF. The whole variable domain, remainder taken from reference TRBV7-2 and TRBJ2-7, is GAGVSQSPSNKVTEKGKDVELRCDPISGHTALYWYRQSLGQGLEFLIYFQGNSAPDKSGLPSDRFSAERTGGSVSTLTIQRTQQEDSAVYLCASSTGPSNEQYFGPGTRLTVT.

The chain recombines TRBV7-2 with TRBJ2-2; no reliable D call. CDR1 and CDR2 from the germline V gene are SGHTA and FQGNSA. Trimming left V 5 bases short and J 2 bases short, with 6 bases between. The CDR3 consists of 13 residues. CDR3 sequence reads: CASSQRNTGELFF. The CDR3, as DNA: TGTGCCAGCAGCCAGCGAAACACCGGGGAGCTGTTTTTT. The complete variable domain, with remaining parts taken from reference TRBV7-2 and TRBJ2-2, reads GAGVSQSPSNKVTEKGKDVELRCDPISGHTALYWYRQSLGQGLEFLIYFQGNSAPDKSGLPSDRFSAERTGGSVSTLTIQRTQQEDSAVYLCASSQRNTGELFFGEGSRLTVL.

J is TRBJ1-1 and V is TRBV29-1, with unresolved D. CDR3 length equals 13 residues. V lost 3 bases and J 3 bases, leaving 11 bases between the germline ends. Per the germline V gene, CDR1 is SQVTM and CDR2 is ANQGSEA. CDR3 loop: CSVEGFTDTEAFF. DNA of the CDR3: TGCAGCGTTGAGGGGTTTACAGACACTGAAGCTTTCTTT. Full variable domain (remainder filled in from reference TRBV29-1 and TRBJ1-1): SAVISQKPSRDICQRGTSLTIQCQVDSQVTMMFWYRQQPGQSLTLIATANQGSEATYESGFVIDKFPISRPNLTFSTLTVSNMSPEDSSIYLCSVEGFTDTEAFFGQGTRLTVV.